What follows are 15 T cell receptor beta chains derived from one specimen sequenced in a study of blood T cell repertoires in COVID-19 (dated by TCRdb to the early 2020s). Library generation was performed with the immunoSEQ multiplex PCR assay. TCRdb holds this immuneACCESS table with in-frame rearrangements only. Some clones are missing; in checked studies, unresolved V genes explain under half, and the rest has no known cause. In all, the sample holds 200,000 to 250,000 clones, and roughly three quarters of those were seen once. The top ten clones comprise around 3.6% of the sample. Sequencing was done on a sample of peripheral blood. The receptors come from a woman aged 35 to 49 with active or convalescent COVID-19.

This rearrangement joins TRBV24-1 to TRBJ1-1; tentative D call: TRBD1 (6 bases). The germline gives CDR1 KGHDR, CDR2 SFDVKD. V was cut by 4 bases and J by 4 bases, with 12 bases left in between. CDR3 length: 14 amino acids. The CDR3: CATSETGPSTEAFF. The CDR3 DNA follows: TGTGCCACCAGTGAAACAGGGCCTAGCACTGAAGCTTTCTTT.

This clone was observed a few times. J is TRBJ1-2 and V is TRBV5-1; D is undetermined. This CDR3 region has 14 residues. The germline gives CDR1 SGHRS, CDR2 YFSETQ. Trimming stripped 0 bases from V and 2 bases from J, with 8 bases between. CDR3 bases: TGCGCCAGCAGCTTGGGTCTTTTAAACTATGGCTACACCTTC. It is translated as CASSLGLLNYGYTF. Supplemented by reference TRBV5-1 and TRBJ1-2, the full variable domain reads KAGVTQTPRYLIKTRGQQVTLSCSPISGHRSVSWYQQTPGQGLQFLFEYFSETQRNKGNFPGRFSGRQFSNSRSEMNVSTLELGDSALYLCASSLGLLNYGYTFGSGTRLTVV.

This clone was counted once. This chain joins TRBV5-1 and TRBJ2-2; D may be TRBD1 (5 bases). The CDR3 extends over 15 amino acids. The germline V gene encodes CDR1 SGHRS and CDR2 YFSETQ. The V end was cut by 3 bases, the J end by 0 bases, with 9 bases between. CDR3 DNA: TGCGCCAGCAGCTCCCAGACAGCGAACACCGGGGAGCTGTTTTTT. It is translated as CASSSQTANTGELFF.

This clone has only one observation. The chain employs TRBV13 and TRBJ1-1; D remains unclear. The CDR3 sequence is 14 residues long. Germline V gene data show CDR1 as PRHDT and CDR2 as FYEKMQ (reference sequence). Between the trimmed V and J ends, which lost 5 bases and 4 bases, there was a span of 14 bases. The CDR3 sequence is CASSTRARGTEAFF. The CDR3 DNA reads TGTGCCAGCAGCACCCGGGCCCGGGGCACTGAAGCTTTCTTT.

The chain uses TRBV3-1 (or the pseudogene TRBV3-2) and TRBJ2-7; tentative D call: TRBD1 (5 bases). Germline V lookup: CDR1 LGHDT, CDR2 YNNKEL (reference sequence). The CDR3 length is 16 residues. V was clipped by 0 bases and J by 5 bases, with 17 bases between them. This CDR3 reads CASSQERLTQGNEQYF. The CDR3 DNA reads TGTGCCAGCAGCCAAGAGCGATTGACCCAGGGCAACGAGCAGTACTTC.

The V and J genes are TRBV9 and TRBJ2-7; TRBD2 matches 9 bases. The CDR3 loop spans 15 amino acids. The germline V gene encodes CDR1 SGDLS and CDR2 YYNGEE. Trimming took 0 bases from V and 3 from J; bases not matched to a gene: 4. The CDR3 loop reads CASSVGGGAFYEQYF. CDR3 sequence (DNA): TGTGCCAGCAGCGTAGGCGGGGGGGCTTTCTACGAGCAGTACTTC.

In DNA, the CDR3 is TGTGCCAGCAGCGTGCGACAGGGGAATACCGGGGAGCTGTTTTTT. Residues: CASSVRQGNTGELFF. The chain joins TRBV9 to TRBJ2-2; 8 bases line up with TRBD1. V dropped 2 bases and J dropped 5; count of bases not matched to a gene: 5. CDR3 length equals 15 residues. Germline CDR1 is SGDLS and CDR2 is YYNGEE.

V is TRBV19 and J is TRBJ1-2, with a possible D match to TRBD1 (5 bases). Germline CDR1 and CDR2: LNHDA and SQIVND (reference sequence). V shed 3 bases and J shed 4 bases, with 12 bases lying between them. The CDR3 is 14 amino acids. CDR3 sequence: CASSIPGGLYGYTF. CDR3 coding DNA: TGTGCCAGTAGTATCCCGGGGGGACTCTATGGCTACACCTTC.

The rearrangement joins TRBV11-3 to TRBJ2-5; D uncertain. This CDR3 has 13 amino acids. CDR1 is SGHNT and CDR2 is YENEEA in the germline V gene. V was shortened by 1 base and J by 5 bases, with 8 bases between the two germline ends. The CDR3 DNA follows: TGTGCCAGCAGCTTAGGTAGCTTGGAGACCCAGTACTTC. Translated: CASSLGSLETQYF.

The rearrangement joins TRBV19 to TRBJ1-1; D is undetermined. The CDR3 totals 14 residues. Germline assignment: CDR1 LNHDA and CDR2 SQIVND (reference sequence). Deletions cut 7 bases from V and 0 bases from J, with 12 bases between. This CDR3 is CASNTNGMNTEAFF. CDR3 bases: TGTGCCAGTAACACGAACGGGATGAACACTGAAGCTTTCTTT.

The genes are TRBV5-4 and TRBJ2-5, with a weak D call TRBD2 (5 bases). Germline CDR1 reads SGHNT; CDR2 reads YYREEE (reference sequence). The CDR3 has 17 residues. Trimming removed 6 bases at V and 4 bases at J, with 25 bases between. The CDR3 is CASIQTAGPGGVETQYF. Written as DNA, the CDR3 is TGTGCCAGCATCCAAACGGCCGGTCCCGGAGGAGTAGAGACCCAGTACTTC.

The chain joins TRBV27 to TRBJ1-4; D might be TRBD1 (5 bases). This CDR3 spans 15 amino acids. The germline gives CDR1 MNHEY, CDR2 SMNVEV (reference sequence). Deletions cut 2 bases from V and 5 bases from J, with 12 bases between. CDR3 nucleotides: TGTGCCAGCAGTTTAAGGGGTGGGCGAAATGAAAAACTGTTTTTT. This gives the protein CASSLRGGRNEKLFF.

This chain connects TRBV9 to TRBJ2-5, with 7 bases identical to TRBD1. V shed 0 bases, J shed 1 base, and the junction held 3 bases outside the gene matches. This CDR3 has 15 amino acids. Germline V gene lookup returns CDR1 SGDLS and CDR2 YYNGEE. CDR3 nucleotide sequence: TGTGCCAGCAGCGTAGTAGGGGGCCTCCAAGAGACCCAGTACTTC. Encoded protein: CASSVVGGLQETQYF.

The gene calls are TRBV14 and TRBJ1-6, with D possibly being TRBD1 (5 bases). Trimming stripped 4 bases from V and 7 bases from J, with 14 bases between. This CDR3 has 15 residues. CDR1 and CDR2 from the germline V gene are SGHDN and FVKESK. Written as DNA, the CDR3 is TGTGCCAGCAGCCGATCGGGACTCGTGAATTCACCCCTCCACTTT. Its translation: CASSRSGLVNSPLHF.

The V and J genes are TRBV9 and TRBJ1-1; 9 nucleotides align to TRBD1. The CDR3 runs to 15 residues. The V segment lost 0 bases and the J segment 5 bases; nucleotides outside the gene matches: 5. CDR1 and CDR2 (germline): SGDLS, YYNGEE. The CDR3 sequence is CASSVEGTGLTEAFF. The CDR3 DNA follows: TGTGCCAGCAGCGTAGAAGGGACAGGGCTTACTGAAGCTTTCTTT. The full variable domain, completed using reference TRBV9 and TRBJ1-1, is DSGVTQTPKHLITATGQRVTLRCSPRSGDLSVYWYQQSLDQGLQFLIQYYNGEERAKGNILERFSAQQFPDLHSELNLSSLELGDSALYFCASSVEGTGLTEAFFGQGTRLTVV.